Listed here are 18 T cell receptor beta chains from one sample, sequenced in a study of patients and donors after allogeneic stem cell transplantation. TCRdb ran MiXCR on the RT-PCR reads and lists one entry per CDR3 protein. The table lists roughly 200,000 distinct CDR3 sequences, about 37% of them singletons, with 11% in the top ten. The sequencing sample was made of blood, either unsorted or a sorted T cell fraction (not recorded which). Receptors were obtained from a human donor who was either an allogeneic HSCT recipient or a stem cell or donor lymphocyte infusion donor (not recorded which). It is not recorded whose cells these are; they may come from a transplant donor.

This clonotype showed up just a few times. The rearrangement joins TRBV9 to TRBJ2-7; TRBD2 agrees at 11 bases. Germline V CDR1 and CDR2: SGDLS, YYNGEE. The CDR3 is 17 amino acids. Trimming took 3 bases from V and 1 from J; bases not matched to a gene: 9. In nucleotides, the CDR3 is TGTGCCAGCAGCGGGAATCCGACTAGCGGGGCTTCCTACGAGCAGTACTTC. Translating it yields CASSGNPTSGASYEQYF.

The table lists this clonotype with a few counts. The V and J genes are TRBV5-1 and TRBJ2-7, with D tentatively TRBD1 (6 bases). From germline, CDR1 is SGHRS and CDR2 YFSETQ. The CDR3 has 14 amino acids. The V and J ends lost 0 bases and 2 bases respectively, with 9 bases between them. CDR3 protein: CASSLAGVTYEQYF. Written as DNA, the CDR3 is TGCGCCAGCAGCTTGGCAGGGGTCACCTACGAGCAGTACTTC.

This clonotype was found a few times. The J gene is TRBJ1-2, the V gene TRBV3-1; perhaps TRBD1 as D (5 bases). Trimming cost V 0 bases and J 7 bases, with 9 bases left between them. The CDR3 sequence is 13 residues long. Germline loops: CDR1 LGHDT, CDR2 YNNKEL (reference sequence). The CDR3 sequence is CASSQEGRRGYTF. The CDR3 DNA is TGTGCCAGCAGCCAAGAGGGGCGTCGTGGCTACACCTTC.

This chain joins TRBV27 and TRBJ1-2; no reliable D call. The CDR3 is 15 residues long. V lost 5 bases to trimming and J lost 0 bases, with 13 bases between them. The germline V gene encodes CDR1 MNHEY and CDR2 SMNVEV (reference sequence). The DNA for the CDR3 is TGTGCCAGCAGTCAGAGGCGGACGCCTAACTATGGCTACACCTTC. This gives the protein CASSQRRTPNYGYTF.

This clonotype was recorded a few times. The chain uses TRBV27 and TRBJ1-1; TRBD1 agrees at 10 bases. The CDR3 has 12 residues. Germline CDR1 MNHEY, CDR2 SMNVEV (reference sequence). J gave up 10 bases and V 6 bases, and 5 bases lay outside the gene matches. Here the CDR3 DNA reads TGTGCCAGCAGCCCCGGGACAGGGGCAGCTTTCTTT. Encoded protein: CASSPGTGAAFF.

The chain employs TRBV10-1 and TRBJ2-3; D remains ambiguous. The V end lost 4 bases, the J end lost 4 bases, and 9 bases lay between the germline ends. Germline CDR1 reads WNHNN; CDR2 reads SYGVQD (reference sequence). The CDR3 sequence is 13 residues long. The CDR3: CASSARIPDTQYF. CDR3 nucleotide sequence: TGCGCCAGCAGTGCTAGGATCCCAGATACGCAGTATTTT.

V is TRBV29-1 and J is TRBJ2-3; D is possibly TRBD1 (6 bases). Germline CDR1 is SQVTM and CDR2 is ANQGSEA. CDR3 size: 12 residues. V gave up 6 bases and J gave up 9 bases, with 16 bases separating them. The CDR3 region is CSVRTEESTQYF. CDR3 in DNA: TGCAGCGTACGGACAGAGGAAAGCACGCAGTATTTT.

The chain carries TRBV20-1 and TRBJ2-7; 7 positions match TRBD1. With 5 bases clipped from V and 0 bases from J, the junction kept 13 bases outside the gene matches. The CDR3 has 16 amino acids. CDR1 is DFQATT, CDR2 SNEGSKA, per germline (reference sequence). This CDR3 reads CSAPSRGLSFSYEQYF. The CDR3 nucleotides are TGCAGTGCTCCCTCGAGGGGGCTTTCCTTCTCCTACGAGCAGTACTTC.

The rearrangement uses TRBV12-3 or TRBV12-4 and TRBJ1-4; 11 nucleotides match TRBD1. The CDR3 runs 16 residues. V was pared by 4 bases and J by 7 bases, with 8 bases of the junction left unmatched. CDR3 protein: CASSYSGTGGGEKLFF. In DNA form, the CDR3 reads TGTGCCAGCAGTTATAGCGGGACAGGGGGGGGTGAAAAACTGTTTTTT.

This chain uses TRBV4-2 with TRBJ2-7; 9 nucleotides align to TRBD1. The V and J ends lost 1 base and 3 bases, in that order; junction bases with no gene match: 4. Germline values: CDR1 LGHNA, CDR2 YNFKEQ. The CDR3 spans 15 residues. CDR3 in DNA: TGTGCCAGCAGCCAAGGTGCGGGACAGGGCTACGAGCAGTACTTC. Translation gives CASSQGAGQGYEQYF.

This clonotype was counted only a few times. The chain uses TRBV10-2 and TRBJ1-1; the D gene is possibly TRBD1 (5 bases). In germline, CDR1 is WSHSY, CDR2 SAAADI. This CDR3 region has 17 residues. Trimming pared 5 bases from V and 3 bases from J, leaving 22 bases between. CDR3 protein: CASSQGPPGPGDTEAFF. In DNA, the CDR3 is TGCGCCAGCAGTCAAGGGCCCCCGGGACCTGGGGACACTGAAGCTTTCTTT.

This clonotype has only a few counts. CDR3 loop: CASSLSKVGYTF. The CDR3 DNA follows: TGTGCCAGCAGTTTAAGTAAGGTTGGCTACACCTTC. The rearrangement uses TRBV12-3 or TRBV12-4 and TRBJ1-2; D unresolved. V dropped 2 bases and J dropped 7 bases, with 8 bases sitting between them. The CDR3 has 12 amino acids.

This clonotype came up a few times. The J gene is TRBJ1-2, the V gene TRBV5-1; 9 nucleotides align to TRBD1. Germline V gene data show CDR1 as SGHRS and CDR2 as YFSETQ. The ends lost 5 bases at V and 2 bases at J; junction bases unmatched: 4. The CDR3 contains 14 residues. The CDR3, as DNA: TGCGCCAGCAGAGATGGACAGGGGAACTATGGCTACACCTTC. Its protein is CASRDGQGNYGYTF.

This clonotype showed up just a few times. V is TRBV10-3 and J is TRBJ1-2; the D is unclear. Germline V gene data show CDR1 as ENHRY and CDR2 as SYGVKD. The CDR3 spans 11 residues. V lost 4 bases to trimming and J lost 5 bases, with 5 bases between them. The CDR3 DNA reads as TGTGCCATCAGTGCCAGTTATGGCTACACCTTC. This gives the protein CAISASYGYTF.

The CDR3 nucleotides are TGTGCCAGCAGTCTCCCCCTAAAATCTGACAATCGTCAGCCCCAGCATTTT. Amino acids: CASSLPLKSDNRQPQHF. The chain carries TRBV6-6 and TRBJ1-5; D uncertain. V lost 5 bases, J lost 6 bases, and 23 bases lay in between. The CDR3 covers 17 residues. Germline CDR1 is MNHNY and CDR2 is SVGAGI (reference sequence).

This clonotype was seen a handful of times. The chain recombines TRBV15 with TRBJ2-5; tentative D call: TRBD2 (5 bases). Germline CDR1 is LNHNV and CDR2 is YYDKDF (reference sequence). Trimming removed 0 bases from V and 7 bases from J, with 12 bases in between. The CDR3 has 14 amino acids. CDR3 in DNA: TGTGCCACCAGCAGAGAAGGAGGATTTTCGACCCAGTACTTC. Its protein product is CATSREGGFSTQYF.

The V call is TRBV7-8, the J call TRBJ2-3; D gene ambiguous. Between the trimmed V and J ends, which lost 0 bases and 4 bases, there was a span of 11 bases. The CDR3 has 15 amino acids. CDR1 is SGHVS, CDR2 FQNEAQ, per germline. DNA of the CDR3: TGTGCCAGCAGCTTAGCCCTGCTTCCCCCAGATACGCAGTATTTT. It is translated as CASSLALLPPDTQYF.

This clonotype was recorded a few times. The genes are TRBV29-1 and TRBJ2-5; tentatively, D is TRBD1 (6 bases). CDR3 length equals 12 residues. Germline V lookup: CDR1 SQVTM, CDR2 ANQGSEA. The V end was cut by 4 bases, the J end by 1 base, with 7 bases between. The CDR3 sequence is CSVGTVQETQYF. DNA for the CDR3: TGCAGCGTTGGGACAGTCCAAGAGACCCAGTACTTC.